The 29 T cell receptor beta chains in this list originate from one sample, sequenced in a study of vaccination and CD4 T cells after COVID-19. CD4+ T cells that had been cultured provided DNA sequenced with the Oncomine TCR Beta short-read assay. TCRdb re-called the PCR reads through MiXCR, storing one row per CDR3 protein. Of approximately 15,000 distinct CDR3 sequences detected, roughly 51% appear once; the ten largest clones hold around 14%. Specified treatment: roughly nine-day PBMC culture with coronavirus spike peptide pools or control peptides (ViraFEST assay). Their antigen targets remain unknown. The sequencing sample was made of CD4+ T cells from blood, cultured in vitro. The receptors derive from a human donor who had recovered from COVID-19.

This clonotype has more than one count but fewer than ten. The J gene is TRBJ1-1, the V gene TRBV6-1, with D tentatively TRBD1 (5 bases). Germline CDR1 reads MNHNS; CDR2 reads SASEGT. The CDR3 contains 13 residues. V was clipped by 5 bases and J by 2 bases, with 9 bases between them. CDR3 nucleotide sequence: TGTGCCAGCAGTCTACAGGCCAACACTGAAGCTTTCTTT. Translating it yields CASSLQANTEAFF.

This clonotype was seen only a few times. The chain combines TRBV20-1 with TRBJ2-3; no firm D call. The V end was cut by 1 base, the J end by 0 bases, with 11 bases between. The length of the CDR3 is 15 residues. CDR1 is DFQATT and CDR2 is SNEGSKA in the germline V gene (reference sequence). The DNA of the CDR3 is TGCAGTGCTAGAGTTTGGTCCCCTAGCACAGATACGCAGTATTTT. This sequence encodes CSARVWSPSTDTQYF.

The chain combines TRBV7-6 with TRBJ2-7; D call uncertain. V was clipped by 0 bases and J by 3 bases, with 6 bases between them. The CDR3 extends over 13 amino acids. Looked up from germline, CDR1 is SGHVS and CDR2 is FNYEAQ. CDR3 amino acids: CASSLALGYEQYF. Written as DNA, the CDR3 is TGTGCCAGCAGCTTAGCTCTGGGCTACGAGCAGTACTTC.

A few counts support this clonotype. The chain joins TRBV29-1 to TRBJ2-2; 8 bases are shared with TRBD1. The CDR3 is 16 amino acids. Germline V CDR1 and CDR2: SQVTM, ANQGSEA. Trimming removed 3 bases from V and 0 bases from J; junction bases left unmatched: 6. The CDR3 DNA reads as TGCAGCGTTGACCCCGGGACAGGCACGAACACCGGGGAGCTGTTTTTT. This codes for CSVDPGTGTNTGELFF.

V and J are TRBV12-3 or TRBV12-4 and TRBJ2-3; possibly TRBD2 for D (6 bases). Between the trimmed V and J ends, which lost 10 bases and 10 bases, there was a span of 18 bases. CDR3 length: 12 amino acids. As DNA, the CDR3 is TGTGCCACTAGAAAGGGACTTCAAGCGCAGTATTTT. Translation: CATRKGLQAQYF.

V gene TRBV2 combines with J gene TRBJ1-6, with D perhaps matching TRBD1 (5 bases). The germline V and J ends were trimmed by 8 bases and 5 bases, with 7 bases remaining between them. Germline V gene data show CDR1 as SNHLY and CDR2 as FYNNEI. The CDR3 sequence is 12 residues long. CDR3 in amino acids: CASGADNSPLHF. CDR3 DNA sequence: TGTGCCAGCGGGGCGGATAATTCACCCCTCCACTTT.

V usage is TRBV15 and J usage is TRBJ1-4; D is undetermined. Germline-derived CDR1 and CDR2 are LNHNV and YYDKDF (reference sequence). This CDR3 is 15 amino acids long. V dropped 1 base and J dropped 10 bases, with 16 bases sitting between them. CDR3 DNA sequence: TGTGCCACCAGCAGAGTAATCGAAGTACCAGGAAAACTGTTTTTT. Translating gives CATSRVIEVPGKLFF.

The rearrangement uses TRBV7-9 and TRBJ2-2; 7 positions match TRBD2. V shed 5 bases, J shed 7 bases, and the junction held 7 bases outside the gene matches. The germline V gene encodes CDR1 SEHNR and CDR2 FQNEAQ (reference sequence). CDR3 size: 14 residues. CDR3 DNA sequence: TGTGCCAGCAGCCCCGTCGGCGGGGGCGGGGAGCTGTTTTTT. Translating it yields CASSPVGGGGELFF.

This chain's CDR3 is CASSAGGDRAYYGYTF. DNA of the CDR3: TGTGCCAGCAGCGCAGGCGGGGACAGGGCCTACTATGGCTACACCTTC. This chain connects TRBV9 to TRBJ1-2, with TRBD1 matching 9 bases. V was clipped by 3 bases and J by 3 bases; unmatched bases: 9. The CDR3 runs 16 residues. Germline V gives CDR1 SGDLS, CDR2 YYNGEE.

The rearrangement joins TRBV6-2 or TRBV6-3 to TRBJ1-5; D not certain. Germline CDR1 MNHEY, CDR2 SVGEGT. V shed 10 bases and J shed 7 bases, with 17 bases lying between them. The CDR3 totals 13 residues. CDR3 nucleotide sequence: TGTGCCAACCCAGGCCCGCAGCTCCAGCCCCAGCATTTT. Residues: CANPGPQLQPQHF.

The CDR3 coding sequence is TGTGCCAGCAGTGGAATAAATGAGCAGTTCTTC. Protein: CASSGINEQFF. The chain links TRBV2 to TRBJ2-1; D is unresolved. Germline values: CDR1 SNHLY, CDR2 FYNNEI. V was trimmed by 4 bases and J by 7 bases, leaving 5 bases between them. The CDR3 covers 11 residues.

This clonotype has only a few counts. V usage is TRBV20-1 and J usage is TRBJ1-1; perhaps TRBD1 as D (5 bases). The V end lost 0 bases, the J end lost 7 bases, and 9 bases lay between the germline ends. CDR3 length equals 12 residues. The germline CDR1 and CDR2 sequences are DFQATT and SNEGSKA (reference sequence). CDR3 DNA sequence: TGCAGTGCTAGAGAATGGCAGGGTGAAGCTTTCTTT. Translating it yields CSAREWQGEAFF.

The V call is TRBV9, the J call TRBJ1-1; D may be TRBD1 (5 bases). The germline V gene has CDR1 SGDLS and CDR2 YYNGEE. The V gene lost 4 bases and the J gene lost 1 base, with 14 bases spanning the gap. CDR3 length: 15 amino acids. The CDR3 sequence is CASSLLHGGNTEAFF. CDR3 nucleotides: TGTGCCAGCAGCCTACTGCACGGGGGGAACACTGAAGCTTTCTTT.

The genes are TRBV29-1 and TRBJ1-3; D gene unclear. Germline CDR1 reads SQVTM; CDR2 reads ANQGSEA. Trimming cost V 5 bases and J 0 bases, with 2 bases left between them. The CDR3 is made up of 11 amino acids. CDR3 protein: CSVTSGNTIYF. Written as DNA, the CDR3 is TGCAGCGTTACCTCTGGAAACACCATATATTTT. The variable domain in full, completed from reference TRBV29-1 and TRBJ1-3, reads SAVISQKPSRDICQRGTSLTIQCQVDSQVTMMFWYRQQPGQSLTLIATANQGSEATYESGFVIDKFPISRPNLTFSTLTVSNMSPEDSSIYLCSVTSGNTIYFGEGSWLTVV.

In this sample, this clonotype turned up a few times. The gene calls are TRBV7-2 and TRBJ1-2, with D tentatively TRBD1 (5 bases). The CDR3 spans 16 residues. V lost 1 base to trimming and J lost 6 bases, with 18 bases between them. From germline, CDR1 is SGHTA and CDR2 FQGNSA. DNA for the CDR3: TGTGCCAGCAGCTTAGGAGGTTGGCAGGGAGGTCATGGCTACACCTTC. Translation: CASSLGGWQGGHGYTF. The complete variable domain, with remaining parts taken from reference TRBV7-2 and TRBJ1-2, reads GAGVSQSPSNKVTEKGKDVELRCDPISGHTALYWYRQSLGQGLEFLIYFQGNSAPDKSGLPSDRFSAERTGGSVSTLTIQRTQQEDSAVYLCASSLGGWQGGHGYTFGSGTRLTVV.

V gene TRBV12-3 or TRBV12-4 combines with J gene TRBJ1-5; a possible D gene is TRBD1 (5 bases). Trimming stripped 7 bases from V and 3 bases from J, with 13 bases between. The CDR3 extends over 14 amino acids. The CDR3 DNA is TGTGCCAGCACCCCTAGGGGTTTCAATCAGCCCCAGCATTTT. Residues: CASTPRGFNQPQHF.

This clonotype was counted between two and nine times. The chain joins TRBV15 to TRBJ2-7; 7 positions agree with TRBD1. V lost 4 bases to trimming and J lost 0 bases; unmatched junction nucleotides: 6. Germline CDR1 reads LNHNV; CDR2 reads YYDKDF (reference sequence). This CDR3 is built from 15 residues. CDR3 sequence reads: CATSTGQANSYEQYF. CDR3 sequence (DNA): TGTGCCACCAGCACCGGACAGGCGAACTCCTACGAGCAGTACTTC.

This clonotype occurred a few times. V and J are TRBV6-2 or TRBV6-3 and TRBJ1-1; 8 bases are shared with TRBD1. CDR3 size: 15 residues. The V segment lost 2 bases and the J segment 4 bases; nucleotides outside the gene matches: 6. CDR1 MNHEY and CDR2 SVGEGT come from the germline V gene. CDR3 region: CASSYGMTGVTEAFF. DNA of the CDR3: TGTGCCAGCAGTTACGGGATGACAGGGGTCACTGAAGCTTTCTTT.

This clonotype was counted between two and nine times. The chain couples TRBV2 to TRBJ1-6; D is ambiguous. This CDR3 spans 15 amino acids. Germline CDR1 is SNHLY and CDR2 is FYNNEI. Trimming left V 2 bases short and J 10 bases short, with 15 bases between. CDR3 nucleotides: TGTGCCAGCAGTGAATTCCCAGCAACGGGGTCACCCCTCCACTTT. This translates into CASSEFPATGSPLHF.

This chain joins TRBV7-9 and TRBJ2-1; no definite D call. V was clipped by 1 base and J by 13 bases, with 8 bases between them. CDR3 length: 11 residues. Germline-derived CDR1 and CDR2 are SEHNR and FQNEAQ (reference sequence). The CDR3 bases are TGTGCCAGCAGCTTAGAAGGTCTCCAGTTCTTC. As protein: CASSLEGLQFF.

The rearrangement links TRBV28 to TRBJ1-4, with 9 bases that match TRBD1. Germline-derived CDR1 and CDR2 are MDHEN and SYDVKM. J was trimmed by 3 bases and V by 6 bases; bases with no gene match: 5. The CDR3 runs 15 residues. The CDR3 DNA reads TGTGCCAGCAGCAAACAGGGGGCAGCTAATGAAAAACTGTTTTTT. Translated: CASSKQGAANEKLFF.

CDR3: CASSPRQGGYNEQFF. CDR3 bases: TGTGCCAGCTCACCCAGACAGGGGGGCTACAATGAGCAGTTCTTC. The V gene is TRBV18, the J gene TRBJ2-1; 9 bases line up with TRBD1. The CDR3 consists of 15 residues. The germline V gene encodes CDR1 KGHSH and CDR2 LQKENI. V shed 3 bases, J shed 3 bases, and the junction held 3 bases outside the gene matches. The full variable domain, completed using reference TRBV18 and TRBJ2-1, is NAGVMQNPRHLVRRRGQEARLRCSPMKGHSHVYWYRQLPEEGLKFMVYLQKENIIDESGMPKERFSAEFPKEGPSILRIQQVVRGDSAAYFCASSPRQGGYNEQFFGPGTRLTVL.

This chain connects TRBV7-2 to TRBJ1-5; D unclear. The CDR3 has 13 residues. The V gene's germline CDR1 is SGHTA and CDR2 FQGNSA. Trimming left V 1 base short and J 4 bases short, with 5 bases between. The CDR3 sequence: CASSLGRNQPQHF. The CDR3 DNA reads TGTGCCAGCAGCTTAGGCAGGAATCAGCCCCAGCATTTT.

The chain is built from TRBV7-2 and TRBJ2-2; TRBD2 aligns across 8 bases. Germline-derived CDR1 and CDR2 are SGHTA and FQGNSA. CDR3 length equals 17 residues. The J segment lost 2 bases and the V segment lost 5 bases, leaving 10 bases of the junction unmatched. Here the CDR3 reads CASSPGGGTHNTGELFF. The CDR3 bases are TGTGCCAGCAGCCCGGGGGGGGGGACCCATAACACCGGGGAGCTGTTTTTT.

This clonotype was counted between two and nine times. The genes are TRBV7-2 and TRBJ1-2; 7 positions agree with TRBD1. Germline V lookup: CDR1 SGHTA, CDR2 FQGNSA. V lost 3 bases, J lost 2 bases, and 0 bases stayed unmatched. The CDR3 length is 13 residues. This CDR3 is CASSLGQNYGYTF. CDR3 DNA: TGTGCCAGCAGCTTGGGACAGAACTATGGCTACACCTTC.

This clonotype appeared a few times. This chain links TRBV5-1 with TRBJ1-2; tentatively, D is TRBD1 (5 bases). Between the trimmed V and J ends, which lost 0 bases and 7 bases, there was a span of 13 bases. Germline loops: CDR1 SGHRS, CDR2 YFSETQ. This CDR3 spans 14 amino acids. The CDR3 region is CASSLVWDDGGYTF. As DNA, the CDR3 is TGCGCCAGCAGCTTGGTTTGGGACGACGGTGGCTACACCTTC.

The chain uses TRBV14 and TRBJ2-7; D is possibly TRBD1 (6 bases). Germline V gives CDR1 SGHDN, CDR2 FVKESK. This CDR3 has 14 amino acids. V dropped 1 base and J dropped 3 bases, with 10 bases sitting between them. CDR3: CASSQVRGSYEQYF. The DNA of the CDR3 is TGTGCCAGCAGCCAAGTCAGGGGTAGCTACGAGCAGTACTTC.

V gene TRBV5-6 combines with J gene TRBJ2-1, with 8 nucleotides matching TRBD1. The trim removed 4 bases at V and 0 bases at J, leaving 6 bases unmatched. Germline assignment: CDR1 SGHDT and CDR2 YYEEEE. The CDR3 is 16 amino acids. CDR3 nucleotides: TGTGCCAGCAGCCTCCGGACAGGGAGCTCCTACAATGAGCAGTTCTTC. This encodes CASSLRTGSSYNEQFF.

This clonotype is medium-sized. This CDR3 is CASSPGQGIYGYTF. CDR3 sequence (DNA): TGTGCCAGCAGTCCAGGACAGGGGATTTATGGCTACACCTTC. The J gene is TRBJ1-2, the V gene TRBV27; 9 positions match TRBD1. The trim removed 5 bases at V and 5 bases at J, leaving 6 bases unmatched. The germline V gene encodes CDR1 MNHEY and CDR2 SMNVEV (reference sequence). The CDR3 sequence is 14 residues long.